This entry lists 13 T cell receptor beta chains sequenced from one sample in a study of T cell clusters in autoimmune cytopenias. Multiplex touch-down PCR amplified TRB using TRB-A and TRB-B pools in one tube. TCRdb re-called the multiplex PCR reads and shows each CDR3 protein once, DNA omitted. The table gives about 2,500 distinct CDR3 sequences; the top ten clones make up 58% of it. TRB amplification used 250 ng of peripheral blood genomic DNA. The sequenced sample was peripheral blood. These TCRs come from a human donor with an autoimmune cytopenia or autoimmune hepatitis (not recorded which).

The chain's CDR3 is CASSRRRKAGEETQYF. The rearrangement links TRBV7-2 to TRBJ2-5; the TRBD2 assignment by TCRdb is unverifiable without DNA. The CDR3 totals 16 residues. Germline assignment: CDR1 SGHTA and CDR2 FQGNSA.

The chain employs TRBV5-5 and TRBJ1-1. The CDR3 is made up of 16 amino acids. The germline CDR1 and CDR2 sequences are SGHKS and YYEKEE (reference sequence). CDR3 sequence: CASSSRREGYSTEAFF.

This clonotype counts as medium-sized (0.01 to 0.1%) by frequency. This chain connects TRBV18 to TRBJ2-1; TCRdb picks TRBD2, but there is no DNA to check that call. CDR1 is KGHSH and CDR2 is LQKENI in the germline V gene. This CDR3 is 20 amino acids long. CDR3 sequence: CASSPYFTSGGPGGGNEQFF.

The genes are TRBV19 and TRBJ2-1. The germline V gene has CDR1 LNHDA and CDR2 SQIVND (reference sequence). The length of the CDR3 is 13 residues. The CDR3 reads CASTQGPYNEQFF.

The rearrangement joins TRBV5-5 to TRBJ2-7; the TCRdb call, TRBD1, lacks DNA for checking. Looked up from germline, CDR1 is SGHKS and CDR2 is YYEKEE (reference sequence). The CDR3 is made up of 15 amino acids. CDR3 in amino acids: CASSLAWTGGNEQYF.

The chain's CDR3 is CASSQGGVQETQYF. The genes are TRBV18 and TRBJ2-5; with no DNA, the TCRdb D assignment of TRBD1 cannot be verified. The germline CDR1 and CDR2 sequences are KGHSH and LQKENI. The CDR3 totals 14 residues.

By frequency, this clonotype registers medium-sized (0.01 to 0.1%). The chain joins TRBV5-5 to TRBJ2-7. The CDR3 has 13 residues. The V gene's germline CDR1 is SGHKS and CDR2 YYEKEE (reference sequence). CDR3 sequence reads: CASSLAGSHEQYF.

The rearrangement joins TRBV6-8 to TRBJ2-5; the D gene TCRdb calls, TRBD2, cannot be checked with no DNA. Germline CDR1 MNHGY, CDR2 SAAAGT. The length of the CDR3 is 16 residues. The CDR3 loop reads CASSYSSLAGGETQYF.

This clonotype ranks as medium-sized in terms of frequency. V is TRBV6-5 and J is TRBJ1-6; TCRdb's D call of TRBD1 is untestable without DNA. This CDR3 is 14 amino acids long. The germline V gene has CDR1 MNHEY and CDR2 SVGAGI. CDR3 protein: CASSKRGRDSPLHF.

This clonotype is called medium-sized based on its frequency. The gene calls are TRBV5-4 and TRBJ2-1. Germline V gene lookup returns CDR1 SGHNT and CDR2 YYREEE (reference sequence). This CDR3 has 13 residues. The CDR3 sequence is CASRRDSYNEQFF.

This chain links TRBV19 with TRBJ1-3; the TCRdb D gene call, TRBD1, has no DNA to confirm it. Germline lookup yields CDR1 LNHDA and CDR2 SQIVND (reference sequence). The CDR3 totals 14 residues. CDR3 loop: CASSIGAGGNTIYF.

This clonotype is medium-sized by frequency. The rearrangement joins TRBV5-4 to TRBJ2-6; TCRdb's D call of TRBD1 is untestable without DNA. The germline V gene has CDR1 SGHNT and CDR2 YYREEE (reference sequence). The CDR3 sequence is 17 residues long. CDR3 residues: CASSLTGQGAGANVLTF.

The chain combines TRBV27 with TRBJ2-7. Germline loops: CDR1 MNHEY, CDR2 SMNVEV (reference sequence). The CDR3 is made up of 15 amino acids. The chain's CDR3 is CASSLWGLGGREQYF.